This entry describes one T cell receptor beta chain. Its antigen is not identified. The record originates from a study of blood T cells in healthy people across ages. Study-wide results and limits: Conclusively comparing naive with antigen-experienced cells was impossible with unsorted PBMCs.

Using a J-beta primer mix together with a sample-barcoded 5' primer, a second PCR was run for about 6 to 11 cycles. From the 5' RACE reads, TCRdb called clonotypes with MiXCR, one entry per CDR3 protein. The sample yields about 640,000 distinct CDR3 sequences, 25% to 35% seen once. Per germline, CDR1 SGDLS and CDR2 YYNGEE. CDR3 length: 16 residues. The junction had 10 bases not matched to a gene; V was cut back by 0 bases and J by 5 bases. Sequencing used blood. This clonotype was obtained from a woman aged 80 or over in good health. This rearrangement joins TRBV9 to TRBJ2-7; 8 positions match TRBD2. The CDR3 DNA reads TGTGCCAGCAGCGTAGTAGCGCTAGCGGGCGGCCACGAGCAGTACTTC. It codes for CASSVVALAGGHEQYF.